Each of the 20 T cell receptor beta chains below was sequenced from the same sample in a study of CD8+CD57+ T cells in acquired aplastic anemia. The use of genomic DNA as template underpinned the TCR beta VDJ and CDR3 profiling. TCRdb re-derived calls from the reads in MiXCR, one entry per CDR3 protein. In the table there are 110,000 or so distinct CDR3 sequences, under 60% of which are singletons. The patients chosen for sequencing had shown expansion of CD8+CD57+ cells (detected by flow cytometry). The sample consisted of sorted CD4+, CD8+, or CD8+CD57+ T cells (not recorded which) from PBMCs. The receptors come from a human donor with aplastic anemia.

The chain has TRBV7-6 and TRBJ1-1, with D tentatively TRBD1 (6 bases). Trimming cost V 6 bases and J 1 base, with 12 bases left between them. This CDR3 is built from 14 residues. Germline CDR1 is SGHVS and CDR2 is FNYEAQ. The CDR3 here is CASSLAGQNTEAFF. The CDR3 region has the DNA TGTGCCAGCAGTCTTGCGGGACAGAACACTGAAGCTTTCTTT.

The chain uses TRBV15 and TRBJ1-2; no clear D gene. The CDR3 has 14 amino acids. In germline, CDR1 is LNHNV, CDR2 YYDKDF (reference sequence). Between the trimmed V and J ends, which lost 4 bases and 7 bases, there was a span of 16 bases. The CDR3 nucleotides read TGTGCCACCAGCACCTACGACTCAAAGGGTGGCTACACCTTC. This sequence encodes CATSTYDSKGGYTF.

This clonotype was found many times. V is TRBV7-3 and J is TRBJ1-4, with TRBD1 matching 9 bases. CDR1 is SGHTA, CDR2 FQGTGA, per germline. This CDR3 is 18 amino acids long. V was pared by 1 base and J by 5 bases, with 11 bases of the junction left unmatched. The CDR3 DNA reads TGTGCCAGCAGCTTAAGATACTCCGGGACAGGGTTAAATGAAAAACTGTTTTTT. Translation: CASSLRYSGTGLNEKLFF.

On this clonotype itself: At one of its ends the junction is not consistent with the germline gene, which may arise from a read error. The rearrangement links TRBV24-1 to TRBJ2-1, with D hard to call. Germline CDR1 is KGHDR and CDR2 is SFDVKD. The CDR3 covers 15 residues. The CDR3 sequence is CATSESRSVYNGQFF. Written as DNA, the CDR3 is TGTGCCACCAGTGAGTCTAGATCGGTCTACAATGGGCAGTTCTTC.

This clonotype was detected ten times or more. The V call is TRBV4-3, the J call TRBJ1-1, with D possibly TRBD1 on 5 matching bases. Germline V CDR1 and CDR2: LGHNA, YSLEER. The V end was cut by 0 bases, the J end by 7 bases, with 6 bases between. This CDR3 has 12 amino acids. CDR3 in amino acids: CASSQEGVEAFF. DNA for the CDR3: TGCGCCAGCAGCCAAGAAGGGGTTGAAGCTTTCTTT.

The rearrangement links TRBV29-1 to TRBJ2-7; TRBD1 aligns across 9 bases. Germline loops: CDR1 SQVTM, CDR2 ANQGSEA. Trimming cost V 1 base and J 3 bases; bases outside gene matches: 4. This CDR3 contains 14 residues. The CDR3 sequence is CSVEGGGQGYEQYF. The CDR3 nucleotides are TGCAGCGTTGAAGGTGGGGGACAGGGCTACGAGCAGTACTTC.

J is TRBJ2-7 and V is TRBV6-1; D is possibly TRBD1 (5 bases). With 2 bases removed from V and 2 bases from J, the gap between germline ends came to 13 bases. Germline loops: CDR1 MNHNS, CDR2 SASEGT. CDR3 size: 15 residues. Here the CDR3 reads CASSEFQGRTYEQYF. CDR3 in DNA: TGTGCCAGCAGTGAATTTCAGGGTAGGACCTACGAGCAGTACTTC.

To note about this clonotype: The germline gene is not matched at one end of the junction; a read error may be the cause. The rearrangement links TRBV20-1 to TRBJ1-4; D gene unclear. The CDR3 is 12 residues long. CDR1 DFQATT and CDR2 SNEGSKA come from the germline V gene (reference sequence). The CDR3 DNA reads as TGCAGTGCCTTAGGGAGTAATGAAAAACTGTTCTTT. Protein: CSALGSNEKLFF.

Comment on this clonotype: A much larger clone differs from this one at a single base, so this may be a read error. V and J are TRBV11-2 and TRBJ2-7; possible D gene TRBD2, 7 bases. Per germline, CDR1 SGHAT and CDR2 FQNNGV. The CDR3 totals 15 residues. CDR3 coding DNA: TGTGCCGGCAGCTTAGATCGGGGGGCAGGGTACGAGCAGTACTTC. Encoded protein: CAGSLDRGAGYEQYF.

This clonotype was counted ten times or more. The chain has TRBV24-1 and TRBJ2-3; TRBD2 aligns across 9 bases. The CDR3 has 14 amino acids. The germline V gene encodes CDR1 KGHDR and CDR2 SFDVKD. V lost 8 bases, J lost 3 bases, and 5 bases stayed unmatched. This CDR3 is CATKAGGLTDTQYF. CDR3 nucleotides: TGTGCCACCAAGGCGGGGGGGCTAACAGATACGCAGTATTTT.

V is TRBV3-1 and J is TRBJ2-5; possibly TRBD2 for D (5 bases). V was shortened by 2 bases and J by 1 base, with 8 bases between the two germline ends. The CDR3 covers 14 residues. The germline V gene has CDR1 LGHDT and CDR2 YNNKEL (reference sequence). CDR3 protein: CASSQYAGQETQYF. As DNA, the CDR3 is TGTGCCAGCAGCCAATACGCGGGCCAAGAGACCCAGTACTTC.

This clonotype was counted at least ten times. The gene calls are TRBV19 and TRBJ1-5; D not certain. CDR3 size: 15 residues. The V and J ends lost 8 bases and 6 bases respectively, with 20 bases between them. Germline CDR1 LNHDA, CDR2 SQIVND (reference sequence). The CDR3 nucleotides are TGTGCCAGTGCCGTATTAGAGCATAGCGGTCAGCCCCAGCATTTT. This sequence encodes CASAVLEHSGQPQHF.

The V gene is TRBV5-1, the J gene TRBJ1-3; the D is unclear. The germline CDR1 and CDR2 sequences are SGHRS and YFSETQ. Trimming stripped 1 base from V and 3 bases from J, with 2 bases between. The CDR3 is 12 amino acids. CDR3 sequence (DNA): TGCGCCAGCAGCTTGTTTGGAAACACCATATATTTT. Protein product: CASSLFGNTIYF.

This clonotype was counted at least ten times. The V and J genes are TRBV15 and TRBJ2-3, with 11 positions matching TRBD2. Germline values: CDR1 LNHNV, CDR2 YYDKDF (reference sequence). The V and J ends lost 3 bases and 2 bases, in that order; junction bases with no gene match: 1. The CDR3 has 15 residues. The CDR3 DNA sequence: TGTGCCACCAGCAGTAGCGGGAGGGCCACAGATACGCAGTATTTT. This encodes CATSSSGRATDTQYF.

V usage is TRBV25-1 and J usage is TRBJ1-2, with D hard to call. V was clipped by 5 bases and J by 10 bases, with 14 bases between them. In germline, CDR1 is MGHDK, CDR2 SYGVNS. The CDR3 has 12 amino acids. Here the CDR3 DNA reads TGTGCCAGCAGTTTGAGGTTCGCTGTCTACACCTTC. Residues: CASSLRFAVYTF.

The rearrangement joins TRBV7-8 to TRBJ2-2; D gene uncertain. Deletions cut 2 bases from V and 9 bases from J, with 4 bases between. CDR1 SGHVS and CDR2 FQNEAQ come from the germline V gene. The CDR3 has 11 residues. DNA for the CDR3: TGTGCCAGCAGCTTATTAAGGGAGCTGTTTTTT. Protein: CASSLLRELFF.

This rearrangement joins TRBV20-1 to TRBJ2-1; D perhaps matches TRBD1 (6 bases). Trimming removed 3 bases from V and 10 bases from J, with 16 bases in between. The CDR3 has 13 residues. Germline CDR1 DFQATT, CDR2 SNEGSKA (reference sequence). CDR3 sequence reads: CSARDSPFQEQFF. CDR3 bases: TGCAGTGCTAGGGACAGTCCGTTTCAGGAGCAGTTCTTC.

The genes are TRBV25-1 and TRBJ1-1, with D perhaps matching TRBD1 (6 bases). The CDR3 is 13 amino acids. Germline CDR1 and CDR2: MGHDK and SYGVNS. Trimming shortened V by 5 bases and J by 5 bases, and 12 bases separated the two germline ends. CDR3 sequence: CASSYLQGTEAFF. CDR3 bases: TGTGCCAGCAGTTATTTGCAGGGGACTGAAGCTTTCTTT.

CDR3 region: CASSPRTPEQYF. Written as DNA, the CDR3 is TGTGCCAGCAGTCCCCGGACCCCCGAGCAGTACTTC. This chain links TRBV7-9 with TRBJ2-7; D is ambiguous. Germline V gene data show CDR1 as SEHNR and CDR2 as FQNEAQ (reference sequence). The CDR3 covers 12 residues. Deletions cut 6 bases from V and 6 bases from J, with 12 bases between.

The J gene is TRBJ2-7, the V gene TRBV7-6; 9 nucleotides agree with TRBD1. J was trimmed by 4 bases and V by 4 bases; bases with no gene match: 11. The CDR3 totals 16 residues. CDR1 is SGHVS, CDR2 FNYEAQ, per germline. The CDR3 nucleotides read TGTGCCAGCAGCTCCCTGTCCGGGACAGGGATTTACGAGCAGTACTTC. As protein: CASSSLSGTGIYEQYF.